The 18 T cell receptor beta chains below come from one sample, sequenced in a study of response to subunit inactivated influenza vaccine. TCRdb reprocessed the RT-PCR reads via MiXCR and lists one record per CDR3 protein. The sample records a few hundred thousand distinct CDR3 sequences, approximately 10% being singletons. This sample was shared with a second study, whose subject was T cells expressing NK-cell markers. As reported in that work: 5'RACE template switching with UMIs generated TCR beta cDNA.

The specimen comprised PBMCs from blood, sampled on the day of vaccination. Every receptor here comes from a man between 45 and 60 years old who received an inactivated influenza vaccine.

This clonotype was observed a handful of times. DNA for the CDR3: TGTGCCAGCAGTTTTAGGGACACGGCTTGGACAGATACGCAGTATTTT. It encodes CASSFRDTAWTDTQYF. The chain links TRBV28 to TRBJ2-3; D possibly corresponds to TRBD1 (6 bases). The CDR3 has 16 residues. V was trimmed by 3 bases and J by 3 bases, leaving 16 bases between them. CDR1 and CDR2 (germline): MDHEN, SYDVKM. The variable domain in full, completed from reference TRBV28 and TRBJ2-3, reads DVKVTQSSRYLVKRTGEKVFLECVQDMDHENMFWYRQDPGLGLRLIYFSYDVKMKEKGDIPEGYSVSREKKERFSLILESASTNQTSMYLCASSFRDTAWTDTQYFGPGTRLTVL.

This chain joins TRBV5-1 and TRBJ2-5; D possibly matches TRBD1 or TRBD2 (6 bases each). V was pared by 6 bases and J by 4 bases, with 28 bases between. The CDR3 is 18 amino acids. Germline lookup yields CDR1 SGHRS and CDR2 YFSETQ. The DNA for the CDR3 is TGCGCCAGCACGCTAGGGTTATTGGGGGGCCAGGCGGGAGAGACCCAGTACTTC. Translating it yields CASTLGLLGGQAGETQYF.

This clonotype was counted between two and nine times. V is TRBV6-1 and J is TRBJ2-5; 11 bases match TRBD2. This CDR3 has 14 amino acids. Germline-derived CDR1 and CDR2 are MNHNS and SASEGT. Trimming cost V 6 bases and J 1 base; bases outside gene matches: 1. CDR3 residues: CASRGTSGQETQYF. DNA of the CDR3: TGTGCCAGCAGAGGGACTAGCGGCCAAGAGACCCAGTACTTC.

The chain couples TRBV10-3 to TRBJ1-6, with 7 bases fitting TRBD1. The CDR3 length is 13 residues. J was trimmed by 8 bases and V by 10 bases; bases with no gene match: 8. Per the germline V gene, CDR1 is ENHRY and CDR2 is SYGVKD. The DNA of the CDR3 is TGTGCCACCCGAGACAGGGAAGATTCACCCCTCCACTTT. Translation: CATRDREDSPLHF.

A few counts support this clonotype. V gene TRBV4-1 combines with J gene TRBJ2-5; TRBD2 matches 9 bases. CDR1 is MGHRA, CDR2 YSYEKL, per germline. V shed 2 bases and J 1 base; nucleotides not matched to a gene: 5. The length of the CDR3 is 16 residues. In DNA, the CDR3 is TGCGCCAGCAGCCAATTAGCGGGGGCCAGCCAAGAGACCCAGTACTTC. Amino acid sequence: CASSQLAGASQETQYF.

The V gene is TRBV6-1, the J gene TRBJ2-7; a weak D match, TRBD2 (5 bases). The CDR3 totals 13 residues. The germline V and J ends were trimmed by 8 bases and 2 bases, with 13 bases remaining between them. The germline CDR1 and CDR2 sequences are MNHNS and SASEGT. The CDR3 region is CASLWTGTYEQYF. The CDR3 coding sequence is TGTGCCAGCTTATGGACGGGGACCTACGAGCAGTACTTC.

This clonotype turned up a few times. The chain couples TRBV20-1 to TRBJ2-3, with a weak D call TRBD2 (7 bases). Germline assignment: CDR1 DFQATT and CDR2 SNEGSKA (reference sequence). V was cut by 3 bases and J by 0 bases, with 10 bases left in between. This CDR3 region has 14 residues. The CDR3 is CSARKGGSTDTQYF. The CDR3 nucleotides are TGCAGTGCTAGGAAGGGGGGGAGCACAGATACGCAGTATTTT.

There are many counts of this clonotype. This chain uses TRBV7-3 with TRBJ1-5, with D unclear. In germline, CDR1 is SGHTA, CDR2 FQGTGA. There are 13 residues in the CDR3. V lost 2 bases and J 8 bases, leaving 10 bases between the germline ends. The CDR3, as DNA: TGTGCCAGCAGCTTAGGGGAAATTGAGCCCCAGCATTTT. Encoded protein: CASSLGEIEPQHF.

This clonotype appeared many times. V gene TRBV5-6 combines with J gene TRBJ2-2; D unresolved. In germline, CDR1 is SGHDT, CDR2 YYEEEE. Trimming took off 0 bases at V and 0 bases at J, with 9 bases between the two ends. This CDR3 is 16 amino acids long. The CDR3 loop is CASSLVGDPNTGELFF. The CDR3 region has the DNA TGTGCCAGCAGCTTGGTAGGTGACCCGAACACCGGGGAGCTGTTTTTT.

This clonotype was counted many times. The CDR3 is CASRDRAYYEQYF. CDR3 coding DNA: TGTGCCAGCAGGGACAGGGCGTACTACGAGCAGTACTTC. The chain uses TRBV2 and TRBJ2-7; TRBD1 matches at 8 bases. In germline, CDR1 is SNHLY, CDR2 FYNNEI. Trimming removed 6 bases from V and 3 bases from J; junction bases left unmatched: 4. The CDR3 sequence is 13 residues long. Combining the CDR3 with reference TRBV2 and TRBJ2-7 gives the whole variable domain EPEVTQTPSHQVTQMGQEVILRCVPISNHLYFYWYRQILGQKVEFLVSFYNNEISEKSEIFDDQFSVERPDGSNFTLKIRSTKLEDSAMYFCASRDRAYYEQYFGPGTRLTVT.

The rearrangement uses TRBV20-1 and TRBJ2-7; TRBD1 agrees at 10 bases. Germline V gene sequence: CDR1 DFQATT, CDR2 SNEGSKA (reference sequence). The trim removed 2 bases at V and 3 bases at J, leaving 7 bases unmatched. The CDR3 runs to 15 residues. CDR3 residues: CSARRIRDRGYEQYF. DNA of the CDR3: TGCAGTGCTAGAAGGATTAGGGACAGGGGCTACGAGCAGTACTTC.

The chain has TRBV3-1 and TRBJ2-7; 9 nucleotides line up with TRBD2. The junction had 5 bases not matched to a gene; V was cut back by 2 bases and J by 6 bases. Germline values: CDR1 LGHDT, CDR2 YNNKEL (reference sequence). The CDR3 is 14 amino acids. The DNA of the CDR3 is TGTGCCAGCAGCCAAACTGGACTAGCGCTCGAGCAGTACTTC. It codes for CASSQTGLALEQYF.

This clonotype was recorded many times. V and J are TRBV7-2 and TRBJ2-3; 7 positions match TRBD2. J lost 4 bases, V lost 4 bases, and 8 bases had no gene match. This CDR3 has 15 residues. CDR1 is SGHTA and CDR2 is FQGNSA in the germline V gene. CDR3 sequence (DNA): TGTGCCAGCAGCTCGAGGACTAGTTCTTCAGATACGCAGTATTTT. The encoded protein is CASSSRTSSSDTQYF.

This clonotype was detected only a few times. It may be a read error: a sequence one base away is much more abundant. CDR3 protein: CASSFRQNYEQYF. CDR3 in DNA: TGTGCCAGCAGCTTTCGACAGAACTACGAGCAGTACTTC. The V gene is TRBV7-2, the J gene TRBJ2-7; D is perhaps TRBD1 (5 bases). Germline CDR1 is SGHTA and CDR2 is FQGNSA. Trimming shortened V by 3 bases and J by 3 bases, and 9 bases separated the two germline ends. This CDR3 has 13 amino acids.

A few counts support this clonotype. J is TRBJ2-7 and V is TRBV5-1; D perhaps matches TRBD1 (5 bases). Germline assignment: CDR1 SGHRS and CDR2 YFSETQ. V shed 7 bases and J shed 2 bases, with 19 bases lying between them. The CDR3 length is 15 residues. CDR3 coding DNA: TGCGCCAGCCCCCATGGGGCAGGCCAAACCTACGAGCAGTACTTC. This translates into CASPHGAGQTYEQYF.

The chain combines TRBV5-1 with TRBJ1-1; 12 nucleotides match TRBD1. The CDR3 sequence is 16 residues long. With 2 bases clipped from V and 5 bases from J, the junction kept 7 bases outside the gene matches. From germline, CDR1 is SGHRS and CDR2 YFSETQ. The CDR3 sequence is CASSLSGTGGFTEAFF. Written as DNA, the CDR3 is TGCGCCAGCAGCTTATCCGGGACAGGGGGCTTTACTGAAGCTTTCTTT.

This clonotype was found many times. V is TRBV12-3 or TRBV12-4 and J is TRBJ2-2; TRBD2 aligns across 11 bases. The CDR3 runs 15 residues. The junction had 1 base not matched to a gene; V was cut back by 2 bases and J by 5 bases. This CDR3 is CASSLRTSGTGELFF. Written as DNA, the CDR3 is TGTGCCAGCAGTTTAAGGACTAGCGGGACCGGGGAGCTGTTTTTT.

The chain uses TRBV20-1 and TRBJ2-5; 8 bases agree with TRBD2. The trim removed 5 bases at V and 4 bases at J, leaving 6 bases unmatched. CDR3 length: 13 residues. Germline CDR1 and CDR2: DFQATT and SNEGSKA (reference sequence). DNA of the CDR3: TGCAGTGCTGGATGGACTAGCCGAGAGACCCAGTACTTC. Encoded protein: CSAGWTSRETQYF.